This paragraph covers one TCR beta chain sequence. Its antigen is still unknown. This sample was taken from a study of cytomegalovirus exposure and HLA in healthy donors. Study-wide results and limits: When analyzed later, a missense DCLRE1C variant was found to be linked to TCR beta V- and J-gene trimming. Rarity marked most TCR sequences, yet some public TCRs occurred in many donors. Later, an analysis showed that TCR beta chains associated with HLA were more clonally expanded than others that were equally common.

In germline, CDR1 is GTSNPN, CDR2 SVGIG (reference sequence). Trimming left V 0 bases short and J 8 bases short, with 22 bases between. The length of the CDR3 is 17 residues. Vbeta (60) and Jbeta (13) primers were used in the PCR. Data came from immunoSEQ multiplex PCR; TCRdb stores just in-frame clones and leaves some out. The sample contains approximately 140,000 clones, just under 80% of which appear only once. The gene calls are TRBV30 and TRBJ1-4; a weak D match, TRBD1 (6 bases). The receptor was derived from a woman under 30 in good health and CMV-seronegative. Sequenced sample: PBMCs. The CDR3 DNA follows: TGTGCCTGGAGTGTTGGCAGGGGCGGTCCCGTTCGGGAAAAACTGTTTTTT. The encoded protein is CAWSVGRGGPVREKLFF.